The clone carrying this T cell receptor (beta chain) was seen a handful of times. Its specificity is unknown. The entry originates in a study of cytomegalovirus exposure and HLA in healthy donors. Study information: An earlier analysis identified under 130 million unique TCR beta sequences in about 170 million T cells. The Caucasian-associated ancestry cluster contained 81% of the approximately 390 genotyped donors.

The PCR made use of 60 Vbeta and 13 Jbeta primers. Measured with immunoSEQ multiplex PCR; TCRdb has only the in-frame clones, and not every one. This repertoire shows approximately 90,000 clones, about 77% found once; its top ten account for approximately 3.5%. Germline CDR1 and CDR2: SGDLS and YYNGEE. V dropped 3 bases and J dropped 5; count of bases not matched to a gene: 10. The CDR3 covers 17 residues. Overall study findings and caveats: The sole available immune exposure information was CMV serostatus. The study recorded 164 TCR beta chains that were cytomegalovirus-associated.

Sequencing was performed on PBMCs. This TCR was sampled from a man aged 35-49 years in good health and CMV-seronegative. The chain carries TRBV9 and TRBJ2-5; TRBD2 matches at 13 bases. DNA for the CDR3: TGTGCCAGCAGCGGACTAGCGGGGGGCTCCCGTGGCGAGACCCAGTACTTC. Residues: CASSGLAGGSRGETQYF.